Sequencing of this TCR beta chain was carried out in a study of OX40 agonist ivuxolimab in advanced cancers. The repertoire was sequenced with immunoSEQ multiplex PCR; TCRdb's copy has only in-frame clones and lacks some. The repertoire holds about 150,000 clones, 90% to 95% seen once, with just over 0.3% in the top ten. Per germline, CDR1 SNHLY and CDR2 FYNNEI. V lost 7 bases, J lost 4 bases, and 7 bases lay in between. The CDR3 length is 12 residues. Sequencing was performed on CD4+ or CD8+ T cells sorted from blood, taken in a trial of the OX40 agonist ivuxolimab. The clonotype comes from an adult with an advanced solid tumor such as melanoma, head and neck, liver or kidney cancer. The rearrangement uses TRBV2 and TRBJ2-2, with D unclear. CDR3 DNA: TGTGCCAGCACCCCAAGCACCGGGGAGCTGTTTTTT. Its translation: CASTPSTGELFF.